Each of the 5 T cell receptor beta chains below was sequenced from the same sample in a study of cytomegalovirus exposure and HLA in healthy donors. Profiled with immunoSEQ multiplex PCR; TCRdb holds only in-frame clones, not every one. The table records approximately 180,000 clones, around 86% of them present only once. The sample was PBMCs. These receptors originate from a woman in her late teens or twenties in good health and CMV-seronegative.

The V gene is TRBV28, the J gene TRBJ1-5; D is uncertain. Trimming took 2 bases from V and 7 from J, leaving 15 bases between them. Germline loops: CDR1 MDHEN, CDR2 SYDVKM. The CDR3 loop spans 15 amino acids. This CDR3 reads CASSLGSGGIQPQHF. The CDR3 bases are TGTGCCAGCAGTTTAGGCTCCGGAGGCATACAGCCCCAGCATTTT.

This chain connects TRBV14 to TRBJ2-1, with 8 bases that match TRBD2. After removal of 1 base from V and 7 bases from J, the junction contained 6 bases not matched to a gene. CDR3 size: 15 residues. Germline lookup yields CDR1 SGHDN and CDR2 FVKESK. CDR3 in DNA: TGTGCCAGCAGCCAAGCCGGGACTAGTGGGAATGAGCAGTTCTTC. It yields the protein CASSQAGTSGNEQFF.

CDR3 protein: CASSLGGQGAFGEQYF. Written as DNA, the CDR3 is TGTGCCAGCAGCTTAGGGGGACAGGGGGCGTTTGGCGAGCAGTACTTC. The chain uses TRBV11-2 and TRBJ2-7; 12 positions match TRBD1. The CDR3 extends over 16 amino acids. Germline-derived CDR1 and CDR2 are SGHAT and FQNNGV. V lost 1 base to trimming and J lost 6 bases; unmatched junction nucleotides: 7.

The chain couples TRBV9 to TRBJ2-1; TRBD1 is a possible D gene (5 bases). The V end lost 3 bases, the J end lost 0 bases, and 16 bases lay between the germline ends. The CDR3 totals 17 residues. CDR1 is SGDLS and CDR2 is YYNGEE in the germline V gene. Here the CDR3 DNA reads TGTGCCAGCAGCGCCGACAGCCCGAGAAGCTCCTACAATGAGCAGTTCTTC. This gives the protein CASSADSPRSSYNEQFF.

This rearrangement joins TRBV2 to TRBJ2-4; D not resolved. Germline assignment: CDR1 SNHLY and CDR2 FYNNEI. Trimming took 10 bases from V and 2 from J, leaving 12 bases between them. The CDR3 consists of 13 residues. CDR3 nucleotides: TGTGCCACCCACCTTAGAACCAAAAACATTCAGTACTTC. This encodes CATHLRTKNIQYF.